The rows below give T cell receptor beta chains drawn from one sample of a study of blood T cell repertoires in COVID-19. Profiling relied on immunoSEQ multiplex PCR, and the TCRdb table lists in-frame clones only, not all of them. The sample records about 440,000 clones, around 89% being singletons. Sequences were obtained from peripheral blood. The source is a woman between 45 and 60 years old with COVID-19, enrolled during active disease. CDR3s include the opening cysteine and the closing phenylalanine or tryptophan. D genes are given only for firm matches. Clone size is shown for a subset of rows, as once, few, many or a class of expanded clone.

TRBV24-1	NA	NA	TRBJ2-2	CATRAAGSTGELFF	TGTGCCACCAGAGCTGCCGGGTCTACCGGGGAGCTGTTTTTT
TRBV19	few	NA	TRBJ1-2	CASSSSGAANYGYTF	TGTGCCAGTAGTTCGTCAGGGGCCGCGAACTATGGCTACACCTTC
TRBV4-2	NA	NA	TRBJ2-1	CASSQDPGQSYNEQFF	TGTGCCAGCAGCCAAGATCCGGGACAATCTTACAATGAGCAGTTCTTC
TRBV27	NA	TRBD2	TRBJ2-5	CASSPSGGRVQETQYF	TGTGCCAGCAGCCCTAGCGGGGGTAGAGTACAAGAGACCCAGTACTTC
TRBV6-5	NA	TRBD1	TRBJ2-7	CASSLGRDRVYEQYF	TGTGCCAGCAGTCTCGGCCGGGACAGGGTCTACGAGCAGTACTTC
TRBV10-3	NA	TRBD1	TRBJ2-2	CAISRLLRDRGAGELFF	TGTGCCATCAGCCGACTTCTTCGGGACAGGGGTGCCGGGGAGCTGTTTTTT
TRBV6-1	once	NA	TRBJ1-1	CASSGRGTEAFF	TGTGCCAGCTCCGGTAGGGGGACTGAAGCTTTCTTT
TRBV24-1	once	TRBD1	TRBJ2-2	CATSAGGMGTGELFF	TGTGCCACCAGTGCAGGGGGCATGGGCACCGGGGAGCTGTTTTTT
TRBV7-8	few	TRBD1	TRBJ2-3	CASSLRLGQGIRTDTQYF	TGTGCCAGCAGCTTAAGACTCGGACAGGGAATCCGCACAGATACGCAGTATTTT
TRBV3-1/TRBV3-2	NA	NA	TRBJ1-1	CASSHMAQGEAFF	TGTGCCAGCAGCCACATGGCACAGGGTGAAGCTTTCTTT
TRBV5-1	NA	NA	TRBJ1-2	CASSLDRSGGGYTF	TGCGCCAGCAGCTTGGATCGATCGGGGGGCGGCTACACCTTC
TRBV12-5	once	TRBD2	TRBJ2-3	CASGLGAGGFTDTQYF	TGTGCTAGTGGTTTGGGAGCGGGGGGGTTCACAGATACGCAGTATTTT
TRBV6-1	few	NA	TRBJ2-3	CASSAPPGGVLDTQYF	TGTGCCAGCAGTGCACCCCCCGGAGGGGTATTAGATACGCAGTATTTT
TRBV14	NA	NA	TRBJ1-3	CASSAGLSISGNTIYF	TGTGCCAGCAGCGCGGGACTTTCAATCTCTGGAAACACCATATATTTT
TRBV6-1	NA	TRBD1	TRBJ1-2	CASTEPQGDYGYTF	TGTGCCAGCACTGAACCGCAGGGGGACTATGGCTACACCTTC
TRBV5-1	once	TRBD1	TRBJ1-4	CASSLTGGGEKLFF	TGCGCCAGCAGCCTTACAGGGGGAGGTGAAAAACTGTTTTTT
TRBV5-4	NA	NA	TRBJ1-3	CASSSITGSGNTIYF	TGTGCCAGCAGCTCAATAACAGGGTCTGGAAACACCATATATTTT
TRBV5-1	few	TRBD1	TRBJ1-6	CASSSTGENSPLHF	TGCGCCAGCAGCTCGACAGGGGAGAATTCACCCCTCCACTTT
TRBV5-6	NA	NA	TRBJ1-1	CASSRAGAQTEAFF	TGTGCCAGCAGCCGCGCGGGGGCGCAGACTGAAGCTTTCTTT
TRBV10-3	NA	NA	TRBJ1-1	CAISEPPYDSNTEAFF	TGTGCCATCAGTGAGCCACCTTACGACAGTAACACTGAAGCTTTCTTT
TRBV19	NA	TRBD1	TRBJ1-5	CASSYTGDNQPQHF	TGTGCCAGTAGTTACACAGGGGACAATCAGCCCCAGCATTTT
TRBV6-1	NA	NA	TRBJ2-6	CASSDPRGPTHSGANVLTF	TGTGCCAGCAGTGACCCCAGGGGACCCACCCACTCTGGGGCCAACGTCCTGACTTTC
TRBV9	NA	NA	TRBJ1-1	CASSHLAEDGTEAFF	TGTGCCAGCAGCCATCTTGCGGAGGATGGAACTGAAGCTTTCTTT
TRBV18	NA	NA	TRBJ2-5	CASSPRQLQETQYF	TGTGCCAGCTCCCCCAGACAGCTCCAAGAGACCCAGTACTTC
TRBV19	NA	TRBD1	TRBJ1-1	CASSMDRRATEAFF	TGTGCCAGTAGTATGGACAGGCGGGCCACTGAAGCTTTCTTT
TRBV6-1	NA	NA	TRBJ1-2	CASSEGPGMGYTF	TGTGCCAGCAGTGAAGGACCAGGGATGGGCTACACCTTC
TRBV5-1	NA	TRBD1	TRBJ1-4	CASSSGTGYEKLFF	TGCGCCAGCAGCTCCGGGACAGGGTATGAAAAACTGTTTTTT
TRBV28	NA	NA	TRBJ2-1	CASSALRGHSYNEQFF	TGTGCCAGCAGTGCCCTCAGGGGCCACTCCTACAATGAGCAGTTCTTC
TRBV19	once	NA	TRBJ1-4	CASLERSEEKLFF	TGTGCCAGTCTCGAGCGGAGCGAAGAAAAACTGTTTTTT
TRBV2	NA	NA	TRBJ1-4	CASNRVTNEKLFF	TGTGCCAGCAACAGGGTGACTAATGAAAAACTGTTTTTT
TRBV3-1/TRBV3-2	NA	NA	TRBJ1-6	CASSHGRNSPLHF	TGTGCCAGCAGCCATGGCCGAAATTCACCCCTCCACTTT
TRBV27	once	TRBD1	TRBJ1-1	CASSSEGGRNTEAFF	TGTGCCAGCAGTTCCGAAGGGGGCCGGAACACTGAAGCTTTCTTT
TRBV27	NA	TRBD1	TRBJ2-1	CASWTGFNEQFF	TGTGCCAGCTGGACAGGGTTCAATGAGCAGTTCTTC
TRBV24-1	NA	TRBD2	TRBJ2-2	CATSAPLPSGGTGELFF	TGTGCCACCAGTGCCCCTCTCCCTAGCGGGGGAACCGGGGAGCTGTTTTTT
TRBV7-4	NA	NA	TRBJ2-1	CASSLESRLNSSSYNEQFF	TGTGCCAGCAGCTTAGAGTCACGGTTAAACTCGAGCTCCTACAATGAGCAGTTCTTC
TRBV6-5	once	NA	TRBJ2-1	CASGRSMKQFF	TGTGCCAGCGGCCGCAGTATGAAGCAGTTCTTC
TRBV18	NA	NA	TRBJ1-2	CASSPQGVVGYTF	TGTGCCAGCTCACCACAGGGGGTCGTCGGCTACACCTTC
TRBV12-3/TRBV12-4	NA	NA	TRBJ2-5	CASSFYRSETQYF	TGTGCCAGCAGTTTCTACAGGTCCGAGACCCAGTACTTC
TRBV10-3	NA	TRBD1	TRBJ2-4	CAIRPTGRNIQYF	TGTGCCATCAGGCCGACAGGGAGAAACATTCAGTACTTC
TRBV19	NA	TRBD1	TRBJ2-1	CASSIRRGTGDNEQFF	TGTGCCAGTAGTATCCGCAGGGGAACAGGGGACAATGAGCAGTTCTTC
TRBV15	NA	NA	TRBJ2-3	CATSRDRGDTQYF	TGTGCCACCAGCAGAGACCGAGGAGATACGCAGTATTTT
TRBV3-1/TRBV3-2	NA	TRBD2	TRBJ2-7	CASSHGGGQYEQYF	TGTGCCAGCAGCCACGGGGGGGGGCAGTACGAGCAGTACTTC
TRBV5-1	NA	TRBD1	TRBJ2-2	CASSPLSTGGDTGELFF	TGCGCCAGCAGCCCGCTCTCGACAGGGGGCGACACCGGGGAGCTGTTTTTT
TRBV12-1	NA	NA	TRBJ1-5	CASSPTGLRGNQPQHF	TGTGCCAGCAGCCCCACCGGACTCCGAGGGAATCAGCCCCAGCATTTT
TRBV18	NA	TRBD1	TRBJ2-3	CASSDRGLAYTQYF	TGTGCCAGCTCGGACAGGGGCCTCGCTTATACGCAGTATTTT
TRBV12-5	NA	NA	TRBJ2-7	CASGFLGFENEQYF	TGTGCTAGTGGTTTCCTCGGGTTTGAGAACGAGCAGTACTTC
TRBV18	once	NA	TRBJ2-6	CASSPLGANVLTF	TGTGCCAGCTCACCACTAGGGGCCAACGTCCTGACTTTC
TRBV19	NA	NA	TRBJ1-5	CASSTYRDQPQHF	TGTGCCAGTAGTACTTACAGGGATCAGCCCCAGCATTTT
TRBV30	NA	NA	TRBJ1-1	CAWSVRGLDPEAFF	TGTGCCTGGAGTGTGAGAGGTCTTGACCCTGAAGCTTTCTTT
TRBV18	NA	NA	TRBJ2-7	CATGPGSYEQYF	TGTGCCACCGGGCCGGGGTCCTACGAGCAGTACTTC
TRBV7-9	NA	NA	TRBJ2-3	CASTSSGADTQYF	TGTGCCAGCACCTCCTCAGGGGCAGATACGCAGTATTTT
TRBV30	NA	NA	TRBJ2-7	CAWRGAVPYEQYF	TGTGCCTGGAGAGGGGCGGTACCCTACGAGCAGTACTTC
TRBV11-2	NA	NA	TRBJ1-5	CASSLAPNQPQHF	TGTGCCAGCAGCTTAGCCCCTAATCAGCCCCAGCATTTT